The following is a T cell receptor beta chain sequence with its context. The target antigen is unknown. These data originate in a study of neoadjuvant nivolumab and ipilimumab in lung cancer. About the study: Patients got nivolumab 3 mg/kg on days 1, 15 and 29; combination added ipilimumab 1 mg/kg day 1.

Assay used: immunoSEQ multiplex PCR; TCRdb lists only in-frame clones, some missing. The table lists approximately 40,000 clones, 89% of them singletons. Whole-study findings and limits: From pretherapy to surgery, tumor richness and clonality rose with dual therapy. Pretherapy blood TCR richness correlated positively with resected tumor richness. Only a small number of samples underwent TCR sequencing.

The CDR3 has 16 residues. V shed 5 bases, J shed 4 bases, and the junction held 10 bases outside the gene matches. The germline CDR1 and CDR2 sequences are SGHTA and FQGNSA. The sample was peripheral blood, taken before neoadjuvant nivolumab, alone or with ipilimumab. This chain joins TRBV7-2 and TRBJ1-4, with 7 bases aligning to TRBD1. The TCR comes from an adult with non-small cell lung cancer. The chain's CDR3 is CASSRDGTAFNEKLFF. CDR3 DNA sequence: TGTGCCAGCAGCCGAGACGGGACAGCTTTTAATGAAAAACTGTTTTTT.